The rows below give T cell receptor beta chains drawn from one sample of a study of control samples from healthy donors and cancer patients. Produced via immunoSEQ multiplex PCR; TCRdb's table is partial and in-frame only. The repertoire has about 140,000 clones, 70% to 90% of them found once; the top ten carry roughly 9%. Sequencing was performed on blood. These receptors were obtained from a woman in her 30s in good health. Both conserved end residues are part of each CDR3. A D gene is named only where the DNA matches it firmly. Clone size, where shown, is once, few, many, or a class for clones that have expanded.

j_gene,abundance,d_gene,v_gene,CDR3aa
TRBJ1-3,NA,NA,TRBV30,CAWTRTGSSGNTIYF
TRBJ2-2,NA,TRBD2,TRBV7-2,CASSRDYQNTGELFF
TRBJ1-1,NA,NA,TRBV5-1,CASSFQTGGSTEAFF
TRBJ1-1,NA,NA,TRBV9,CASSPSGGPVTEAFF
TRBJ2-3,NA,TRBD2,TRBV5-1,CASSLISGDTDTQYF
TRBJ1-1,once,NA,TRBV29-1,CSAFTGYTEAFF
TRBJ2-5,NA,NA,TRBV11-2,CASTGGVRGRETQYF
TRBJ1-2,NA,NA,TRBV30,CAWSVLGGEGYTF
TRBJ2-4,NA,NA,TRBV24-1,CATSAPAKNIQYF
TRBJ2-7,NA,NA,TRBV7-8,CASSLQAGGSYEQYF